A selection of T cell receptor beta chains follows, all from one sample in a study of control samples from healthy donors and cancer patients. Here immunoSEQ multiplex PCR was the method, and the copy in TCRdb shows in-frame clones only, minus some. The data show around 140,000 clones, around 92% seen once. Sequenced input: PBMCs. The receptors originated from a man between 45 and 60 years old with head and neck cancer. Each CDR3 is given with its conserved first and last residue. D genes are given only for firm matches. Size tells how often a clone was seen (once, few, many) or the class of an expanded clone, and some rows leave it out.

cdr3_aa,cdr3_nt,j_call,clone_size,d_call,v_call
CASSVRNTEAFF,TGTGCCAGCAGTGTCAGGAACACTGAAGCTTTCTTT,TRBJ1-1,-,-,TRBV2
CASSVGTGGTSGSGYTF,TGTGCCAGCAGCGTAGGGACAGGGGGAACGTCGGGCTCTGGCTACACCTTC,TRBJ1-2,few,TRBD1,TRBV13
CASSLGPLVEQFF,TGTGCCAGCAGTCTTGGGCCTTTGGTGGAGCAGTTCTTC,TRBJ2-1,-,-,TRBV7-9
CASSLGDRDLDEQFF,TGTGCCAGCAGTCTCGGGGACAGGGATCTTGATGAGCAGTTCTTC,TRBJ2-1,-,TRBD1,TRBV6-5
CASSLQGNTEAFF,TGTGCCAGCAGTCTACAAGGGAACACTGAAGCTTTCTTT,TRBJ1-1,-,-,TRBV2
CASSLGGLASYEQYF,TGTGCCAGCAGCTTAGGAGGTCTCGCCTCCTACGAGCAGTACTTC,TRBJ2-7,-,-,TRBV7-8
CAISEPTSGSYNEQFF,TGTGCCATCAGTGAGCCGACTAGCGGTTCCTACAATGAGCAGTTCTTC,TRBJ2-1,-,TRBD2,TRBV10-3
CASSLVTGSFTDTQYF,TGTGCCAGTAGCCTTGTAACCGGGTCATTCACAGATACGCAGTATTTT,TRBJ2-3,-,-,TRBV19
CASSLDLSGSGVGEQYF,TGCGCCAGCAGCTTGGACCTCAGCGGGAGCGGGGTTGGGGAGCAGTACTTC,TRBJ2-7,-,TRBD2,TRBV5-1
CASSFQGEETQYF,TGCGCCAGCAGCTTTCAGGGGGAGGAGACCCAGTACTTC,TRBJ2-5,-,TRBD1,TRBV5-1
CASSTFGTGNGNIQYF,TGTGCCAGCAGTACCTTCGGGACAGGGAACGGAAACATTCAGTACTTC,TRBJ2-4,-,TRBD1,TRBV28
CAISESGGENSPLHF,TGTGCCATCAGTGAGTCCGGGGGCGAGAATTCACCCCTCCACTTT,TRBJ1-6,-,-,TRBV10-3
CASSLAAGFYEQYF,TGTGCCAGCAGCTTGGCCGCGGGTTTCTACGAGCAGTACTTC,TRBJ2-7,-,-,TRBV5-4
CASSLTGALYGYTF,TGTGCCAGCAGCTTGACAGGGGCCCTCTATGGCTACACCTTC,TRBJ1-2,-,TRBD1,TRBV5-4
CASSSRQGETQYF,TGTGCCAGCAGCTCTCGACAGGGGGAAACCCAGTACTTC,TRBJ2-5,few,TRBD1,TRBV5-6
CASSQEGGTGVQPQHF,TGCGCCAGCAGCCAAGAAGGCGGGACAGGGGTTCAGCCCCAGCATTTT,TRBJ1-5,-,TRBD1,TRBV4-1
CASSSETDYYGYTF,TGTGCCAGCAGCTCAGAGACAGATTACTATGGCTACACCTTC,TRBJ1-2,-,-,TRBV5-4
CSFGQTNTGELFF,TGCAGCTTCGGACAAACGAACACCGGGGAGCTGTTTTTT,TRBJ2-2,-,-,TRBV29-1